This TCR beta chain was identified during a study of shared clonotypes between healthy human individuals. This CDR3 is built from 14 residues. V lost 5 bases, J lost 5 bases, and 13 bases lay in between. From germline, CDR1 is SGHRS and CDR2 YFSETQ. Using immunoSEQ multiplex PCR, the repertoire was profiled, and TCRdb retains in-frame clones only, with some absent. The sample includes approximately 740,000 clones, around 72% seen only once; the top ten take approximately 1.6%. Study-wide results and caveats: Naive subsets, compared against memory subsets, generally had larger estimated richness values. What limited the represented genetic and exposure-history diversity was the small number of donors.

This clone was seen only a few times. No antigen is known for it. The TCR comes from a woman younger than 45 in good health. Sequencing used memory CD4+ T cells sorted from blood. Noted subset: CD45RA-negative fraction. The chain combines TRBV5-1 with TRBJ2-2; perhaps TRBD2 as D (6 bases). The CDR3 protein is CASRVRESTGELFF. The CDR3 bases are TGCGCCAGCAGAGTACGGGAGAGTACCGGGGAGCTGTTTTTT.